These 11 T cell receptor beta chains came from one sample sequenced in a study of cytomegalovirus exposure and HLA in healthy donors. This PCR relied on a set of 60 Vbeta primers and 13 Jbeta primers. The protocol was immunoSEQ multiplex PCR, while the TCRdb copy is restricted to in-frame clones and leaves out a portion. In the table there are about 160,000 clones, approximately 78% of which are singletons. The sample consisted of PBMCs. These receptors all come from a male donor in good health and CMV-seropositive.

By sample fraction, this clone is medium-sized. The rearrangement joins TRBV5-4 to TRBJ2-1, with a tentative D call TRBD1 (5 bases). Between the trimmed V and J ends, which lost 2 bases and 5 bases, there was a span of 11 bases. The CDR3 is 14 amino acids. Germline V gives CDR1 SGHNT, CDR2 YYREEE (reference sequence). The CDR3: CASSFRTTNNEQFF. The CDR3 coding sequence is TGTGCCAGCAGCTTCCGGACAACAAACAATGAGCAGTTCTTC.

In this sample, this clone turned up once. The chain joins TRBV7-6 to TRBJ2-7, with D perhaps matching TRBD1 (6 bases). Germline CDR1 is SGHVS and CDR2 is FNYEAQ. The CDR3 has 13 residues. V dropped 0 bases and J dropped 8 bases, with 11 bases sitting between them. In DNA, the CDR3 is TGTGCCAGCAGCTTAGCGCATGGGGACAAGCAGTACTTC. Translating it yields CASSLAHGDKQYF.

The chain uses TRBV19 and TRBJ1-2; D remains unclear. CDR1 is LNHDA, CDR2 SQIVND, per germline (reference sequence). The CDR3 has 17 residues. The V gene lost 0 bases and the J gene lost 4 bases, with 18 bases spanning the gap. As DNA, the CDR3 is TGTGCCAGTAGTATAGACGGCCTCTCGGGTCTACTCTATGGCTACACCTTC. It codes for CASSIDGLSGLLYGYTF.

This chain's CDR3 is CASSISGSLPGELFF. The DNA of the CDR3 is TGTGCCAGCAGCATAAGCGGGAGCCTGCCCGGGGAGCTGTTTTTT. This chain links TRBV11-2 with TRBJ2-2; 8 bases match TRBD2. Germline V gene sequence: CDR1 SGHAT, CDR2 FQNNGV. V lost 5 bases, J lost 6 bases, and 8 bases stayed unmatched. The CDR3 consists of 15 residues.

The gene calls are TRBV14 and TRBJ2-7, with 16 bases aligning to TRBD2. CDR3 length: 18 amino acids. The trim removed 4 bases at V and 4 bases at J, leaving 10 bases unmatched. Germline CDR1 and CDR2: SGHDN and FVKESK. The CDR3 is CASSLGTSGRAISYEQYF. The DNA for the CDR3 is TGTGCCAGCAGCCTCGGGACTAGCGGGAGGGCCATATCGTACGAGCAGTACTTC.

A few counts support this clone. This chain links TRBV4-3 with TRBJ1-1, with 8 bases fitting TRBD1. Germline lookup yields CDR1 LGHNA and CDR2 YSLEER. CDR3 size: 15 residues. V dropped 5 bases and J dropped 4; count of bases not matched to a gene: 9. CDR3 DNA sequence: TGCGCCAGCAGCAGGATTGTGACAGGGGCCACTGAAGCTTTCTTT. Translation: CASSRIVTGATEAFF.

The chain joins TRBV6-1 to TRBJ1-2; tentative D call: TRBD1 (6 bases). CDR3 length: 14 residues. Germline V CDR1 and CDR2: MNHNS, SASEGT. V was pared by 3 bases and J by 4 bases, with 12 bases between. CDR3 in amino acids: CASSELGGAYGYTF. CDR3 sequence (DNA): TGTGCCAGCAGTGAGTTGGGGGGGGCCTATGGCTACACCTTC.

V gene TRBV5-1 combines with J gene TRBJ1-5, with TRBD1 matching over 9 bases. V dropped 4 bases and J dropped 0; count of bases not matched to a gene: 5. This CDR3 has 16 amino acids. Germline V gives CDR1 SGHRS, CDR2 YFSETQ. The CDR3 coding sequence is TGCGCCAGCAGCCCAGGGACAGGGAATAGCAATCAGCCCCAGCATTTT. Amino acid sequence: CASSPGTGNSNQPQHF.

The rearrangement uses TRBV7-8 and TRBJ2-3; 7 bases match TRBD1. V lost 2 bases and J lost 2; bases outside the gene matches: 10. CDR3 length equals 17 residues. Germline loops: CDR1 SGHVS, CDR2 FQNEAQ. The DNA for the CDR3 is TGTGCCAGCAGCTTACGGGCAGGGGGTCACCTCACAGATACGCAGTATTTT. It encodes CASSLRAGGHLTDTQYF.

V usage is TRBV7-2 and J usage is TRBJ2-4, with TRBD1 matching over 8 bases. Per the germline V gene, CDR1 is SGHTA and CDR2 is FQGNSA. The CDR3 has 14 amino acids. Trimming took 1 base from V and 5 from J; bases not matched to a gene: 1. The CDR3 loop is CASSLDRGENIQYF. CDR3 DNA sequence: TGTGCCAGCAGCTTAGACAGGGGGGAAAACATTCAGTACTTC.

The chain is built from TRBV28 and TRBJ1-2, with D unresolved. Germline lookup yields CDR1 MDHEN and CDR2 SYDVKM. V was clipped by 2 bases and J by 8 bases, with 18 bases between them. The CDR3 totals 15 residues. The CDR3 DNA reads TGTGCCAGCAGTTTAAACTCGGCGGGTGGGAGGGGCTACACCTTC. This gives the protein CASSLNSAGGRGYTF.